This T cell receptor (beta chain) emerged from a study of T cell changes during pregnancy in multiple sclerosis. Profiled with immunoSEQ multiplex PCR; TCRdb holds only in-frame clones, not every one. The data contain around 40,000 clones, 80% to 95% of them singletons. The length of the CDR3 is 14 residues. The junction had 4 bases not matched to a gene; V was cut back by 6 bases and J by 1 base. Germline loops: CDR1 MNHEY, CDR2 SVGAGI. V and J are TRBV6-5 and TRBJ1-1; 8 bases line up with TRBD1. The specimen comprised CD4+ T cells from peripheral blood mononuclear cells, sampled in the second trimester of pregnancy. The sequence derives from a female donor in good health, enrolled as a control in a pregnancy study. Here the CDR3 reads CASSFRGRNTEAFF. The CDR3 DNA reads as TGTGCCAGCAGCTTCAGGGGGCGGAACACTGAAGCTTTCTTT.